This T cell receptor (beta chain) was recovered during a study of cytomegalovirus exposure and HLA in healthy donors. Whole-study context: Falling in the Caucasian-associated ancestry cluster were 65% to 90% of 300 to 500 genotyped donors.

Germline CDR1 MNHEY, CDR2 SVGAGI. V trimming: 4 bases; J trimming: 4 bases; junction bases outside the gene matches: 11. The CDR3 runs 16 residues. Study outcomes and limitations: Most TCR beta V segments were productive about 87% or about 30% of the time in an earlier analysis. In the analysis, some V segments, TRBV6-2 and TRBV6-3 included, were excluded as indistinguishable. Within a later analysis, the majority of CMV-associated TCR beta chains appeared HLA-restricted.

With respect to this clone: Antigen: not known.

It was with 60 Vbeta and 13 Jbeta primers that the PCR ran. The method was immunoSEQ multiplex PCR; TCRdb's version includes in-frame clones alone and lacks a portion of them. The data contain about 160,000 clones, around three quarters of them singletons. This sequence joins TRBV6-5 and TRBJ2-5, with TRBD1 matching over 8 bases. The origin of this receptor is a woman aged 40 to 50 in good health and CMV-seronegative. Material: PBMCs. CDR3 region: CASSWTRDRGGETQYF. The CDR3 DNA reads as TGTGCCAGCAGTTGGACACGAGACAGGGGAGGAGAGACCCAGTACTTC.